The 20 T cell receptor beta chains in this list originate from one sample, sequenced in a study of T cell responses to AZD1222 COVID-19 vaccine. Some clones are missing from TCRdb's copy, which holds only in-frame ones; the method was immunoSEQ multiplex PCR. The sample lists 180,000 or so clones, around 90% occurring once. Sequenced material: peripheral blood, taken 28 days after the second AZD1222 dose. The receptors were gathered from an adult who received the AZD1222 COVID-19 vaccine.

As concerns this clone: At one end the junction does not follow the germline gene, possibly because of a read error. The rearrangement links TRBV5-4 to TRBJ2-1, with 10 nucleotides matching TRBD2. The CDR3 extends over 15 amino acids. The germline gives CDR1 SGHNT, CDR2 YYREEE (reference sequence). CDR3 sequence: CASSYVTKFSGGPVF. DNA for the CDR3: TGTGCCAGCAGCTACGTGACCAAATTTAGCGGGGGGCCGGTCTTC.

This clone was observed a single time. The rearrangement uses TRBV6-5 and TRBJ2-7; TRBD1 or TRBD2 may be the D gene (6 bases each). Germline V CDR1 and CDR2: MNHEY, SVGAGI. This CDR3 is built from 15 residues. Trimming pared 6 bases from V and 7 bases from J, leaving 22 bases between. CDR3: CASSQRPGEVREQYF. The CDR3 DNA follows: TGTGCCAGCAGCCAACGGCCAGGGGAGGTTCGGGAGCAGTACTTC.

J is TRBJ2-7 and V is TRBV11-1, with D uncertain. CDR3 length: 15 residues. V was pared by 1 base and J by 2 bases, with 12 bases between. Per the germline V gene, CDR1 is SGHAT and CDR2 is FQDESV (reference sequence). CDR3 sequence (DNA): TGTGCCAGCAGCTTAGGTGCGGTGCTACCCTACGAGCAGTACTTC. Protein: CASSLGAVLPYEQYF.

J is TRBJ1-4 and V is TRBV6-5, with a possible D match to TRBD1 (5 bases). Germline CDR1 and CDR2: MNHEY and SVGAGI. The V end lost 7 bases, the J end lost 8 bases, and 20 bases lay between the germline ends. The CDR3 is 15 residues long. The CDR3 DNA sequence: TGTGCCAGCACCCAACGACGGGGCACGGGGGAAAAACTGTTTTTT. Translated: CASTQRRGTGEKLFF.

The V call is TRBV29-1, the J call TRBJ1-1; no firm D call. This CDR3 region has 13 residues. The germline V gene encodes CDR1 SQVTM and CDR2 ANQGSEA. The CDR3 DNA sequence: TGCGTGGTGGAGGAACAGCTCGACACTGAAGCTTTCTTT. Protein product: CVVEEQLDTEAFF.

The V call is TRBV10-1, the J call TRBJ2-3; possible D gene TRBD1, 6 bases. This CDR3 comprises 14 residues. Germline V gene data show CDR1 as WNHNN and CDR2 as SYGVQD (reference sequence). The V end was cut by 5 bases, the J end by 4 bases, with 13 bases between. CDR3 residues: CASSLSRGADTQYF. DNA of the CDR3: TGCGCCAGCAGTCTTAGCAGGGGCGCAGATACGCAGTATTTT.

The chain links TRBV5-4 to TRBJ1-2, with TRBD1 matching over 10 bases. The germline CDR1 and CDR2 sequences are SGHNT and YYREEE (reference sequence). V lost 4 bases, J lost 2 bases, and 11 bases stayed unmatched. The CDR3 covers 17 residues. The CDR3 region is CASSPGGRGQGNYGYTF. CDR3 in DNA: TGTGCCAGCAGCCCAGGAGGAAGGGGACAGGGGAACTATGGCTACACCTTC.

This CDR3 is CASSQGGGSPLHF. CDR3 DNA sequence: TGCGCCAGCAGCCAAGGGGGAGGTTCACCCCTCCACTTT. This chain connects TRBV4-1 to TRBJ1-6; D gene ambiguous. The V end was cut by 1 base, the J end by 9 bases, with 7 bases between. The CDR3 length is 13 residues. The germline gives CDR1 MGHRA, CDR2 YSYEKL.

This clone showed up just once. CDR3 residues: CASSPLRTENTEAFF. CDR3 in DNA: TGTGCCAGCTCACCACTTCGGACAGAGAACACTGAAGCTTTCTTT. The genes are TRBV18 and TRBJ1-1; tentative D call: TRBD1 (6 bases). This CDR3 spans 15 amino acids. Germline V gene data show CDR1 as KGHSH and CDR2 as LQKENI. V was clipped by 1 base and J by 1 base, with 10 bases between them.

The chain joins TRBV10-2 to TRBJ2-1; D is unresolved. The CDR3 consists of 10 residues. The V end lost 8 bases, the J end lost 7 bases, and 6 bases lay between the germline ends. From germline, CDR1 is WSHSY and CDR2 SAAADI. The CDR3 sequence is CASLYNEQFF. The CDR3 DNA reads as TGCGCCAGCTTATATAATGAGCAGTTCTTC.

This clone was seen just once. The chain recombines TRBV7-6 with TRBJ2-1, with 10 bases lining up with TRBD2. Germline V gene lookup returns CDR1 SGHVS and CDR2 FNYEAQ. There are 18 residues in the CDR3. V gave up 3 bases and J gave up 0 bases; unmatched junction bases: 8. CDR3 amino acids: CASSFIAGGSSSYNEQFF. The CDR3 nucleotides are TGTGCCAGCAGCTTTATAGCGGGGGGTTCGAGCTCCTACAATGAGCAGTTCTTC.

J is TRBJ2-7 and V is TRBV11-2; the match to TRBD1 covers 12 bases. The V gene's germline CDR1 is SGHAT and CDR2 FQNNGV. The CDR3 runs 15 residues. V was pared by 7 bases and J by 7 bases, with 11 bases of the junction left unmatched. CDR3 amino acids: CASTPGGQGASEQYF. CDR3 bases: TGTGCCAGCACCCCTGGGGGACAGGGGGCGAGTGAGCAGTACTTC.

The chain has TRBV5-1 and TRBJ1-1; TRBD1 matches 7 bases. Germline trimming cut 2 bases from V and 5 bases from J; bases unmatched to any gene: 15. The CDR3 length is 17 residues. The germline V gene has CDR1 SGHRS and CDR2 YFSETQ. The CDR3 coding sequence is TGCGCCAGCAGCTTAGAAGGGACAGCCCTTTTGGGGACTGAAGCTTTCTTT. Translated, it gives CASSLEGTALLGTEAFF.

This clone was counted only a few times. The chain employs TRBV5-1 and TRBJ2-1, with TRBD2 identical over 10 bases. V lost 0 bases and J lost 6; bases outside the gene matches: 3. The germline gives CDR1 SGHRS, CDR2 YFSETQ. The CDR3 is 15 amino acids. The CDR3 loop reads CASSLERGGRNEQFF. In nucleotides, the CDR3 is TGCGCCAGCAGCTTGGAGCGGGGGGGCCGCAATGAGCAGTTCTTC.

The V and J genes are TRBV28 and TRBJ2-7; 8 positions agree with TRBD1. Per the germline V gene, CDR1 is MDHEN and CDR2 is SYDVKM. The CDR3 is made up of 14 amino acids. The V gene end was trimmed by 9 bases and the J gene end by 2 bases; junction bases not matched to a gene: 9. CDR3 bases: TGTGCCAGTTTTAGGCAGGGGGCAACCTACGAGCAGTACTTC. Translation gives CASFRQGATYEQYF.

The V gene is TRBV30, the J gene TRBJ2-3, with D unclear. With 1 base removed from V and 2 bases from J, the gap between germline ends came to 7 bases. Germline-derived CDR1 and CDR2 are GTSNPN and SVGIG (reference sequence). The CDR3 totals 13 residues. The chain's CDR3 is CAWSEGLTDTQYF. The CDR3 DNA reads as TGTGCCTGGAGTGAAGGGCTCACAGATACGCAGTATTTT.

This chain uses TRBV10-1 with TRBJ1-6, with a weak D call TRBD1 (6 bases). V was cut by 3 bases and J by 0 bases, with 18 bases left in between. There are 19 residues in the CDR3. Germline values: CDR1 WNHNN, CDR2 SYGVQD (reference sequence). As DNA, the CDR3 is TGCGCCAGCAGTGATAAGGGGACACCGCCAAGCTCCTATAATTCACCCCTCCACTTT. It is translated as CASSDKGTPPSSYNSPLHF.

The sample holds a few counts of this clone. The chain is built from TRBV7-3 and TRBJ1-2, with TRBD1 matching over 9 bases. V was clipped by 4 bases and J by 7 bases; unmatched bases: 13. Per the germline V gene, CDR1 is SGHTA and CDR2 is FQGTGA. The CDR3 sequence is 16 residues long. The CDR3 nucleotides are TGTGCCAGCAGCTCACGGCCAGCAGGGACAGGGAGTGGCTACACCTTC. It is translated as CASSSRPAGTGSGYTF.

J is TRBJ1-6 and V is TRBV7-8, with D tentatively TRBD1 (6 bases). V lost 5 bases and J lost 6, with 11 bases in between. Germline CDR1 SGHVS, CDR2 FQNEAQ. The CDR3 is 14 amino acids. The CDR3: CASSAEDSNSPLHF. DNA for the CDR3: TGTGCCAGCAGCGCGGAGGACAGTAATTCACCCCTCCACTTT.

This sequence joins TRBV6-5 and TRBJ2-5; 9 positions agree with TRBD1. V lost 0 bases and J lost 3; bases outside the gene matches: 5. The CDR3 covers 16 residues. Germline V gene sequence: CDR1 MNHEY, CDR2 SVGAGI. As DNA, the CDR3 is TGTGCCAGCAGTTACTCGTGGGACAGGGTGGAAGAGACCCAGTACTTC. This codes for CASSYSWDRVEETQYF.